A single sample is the source of the 19 T cell receptor beta chains below, sequenced in a study of blood T cell repertoires in COVID-19. Using immunoSEQ multiplex PCR, the repertoire was profiled, and TCRdb retains in-frame clones only, with some absent. This sample carries a few hundred thousand clones, about 88% of them seen once, and the ten largest clones take around 3%. The material sequenced was PBMCs or T cells enriched from blood (not recorded which). All receptors come from a woman aged 30 to 39 who had recovered from COVID-19.

This clone was found once. The genes are TRBV18 and TRBJ1-3, with a weak D call TRBD1 (6 bases). Trimming left V 2 bases short and J 0 bases short, with 8 bases between. The length of the CDR3 is 15 residues. Germline V gene sequence: CDR1 KGHSH, CDR2 LQKENI. The CDR3 DNA reads as TGTGCCAGCTCACCAGGGACAAGCTCTGGAAACACCATATATTTT. This codes for CASSPGTSSGNTIYF. The whole variable domain, remainder taken from reference TRBV18 and TRBJ1-3, is NAGVMQNPRHLVRRRGQEARLRCSPMKGHSHVYWYRQLPEEGLKFMVYLQKENIIDESGMPKERFSAEFPKEGPSILRIQQVVRGDSAAYFCASSPGTSSGNTIYFGEGSWLTVV.

In DNA form, the CDR3 reads TGCGCCAGCAGCCCCTCGAGGGACACTGAAGCTTTCTTT. This translates into CASSPSRDTEAFF. This chain links TRBV5-1 with TRBJ1-1; D is uncertain. The CDR3 contains 13 residues. Germline lookup yields CDR1 SGHRS and CDR2 YFSETQ. Trimming left V 4 bases short and J 3 bases short, with 10 bases between.

The V gene is TRBV10-1, the J gene TRBJ1-1; 10 positions agree with TRBD1. This CDR3 comprises 16 residues. The trim removed 0 bases at V and 5 bases at J, leaving 6 bases unmatched. In germline, CDR1 is WNHNN, CDR2 SYGVQD (reference sequence). CDR3 residues: CASSESRGTGETEAFF. The CDR3 nucleotides are TGCGCCAGCAGTGAGTCGCGAGGGACAGGGGAAACTGAAGCTTTCTTT.

V and J are TRBV9 and TRBJ2-1, with 8 bases matching TRBD2. The CDR3 length is 15 residues. Per germline, CDR1 SGDLS and CDR2 YYNGEE. The V and J ends lost 0 bases and 5 bases, in that order; junction bases with no gene match: 4. CDR3 region: CASSVATSAHNEQFF. In DNA, the CDR3 is TGTGCCAGCAGCGTAGCGACTAGCGCTCACAATGAGCAGTTCTTC. Combining the CDR3 with reference TRBV9 and TRBJ2-1 gives the whole variable domain DSGVTQTPKHLITATGQRVTLRCSPRSGDLSVYWYQQSLDQGLQFLIQYYNGEERAKGNILERFSAQQFPDLHSELNLSSLELGDSALYFCASSVATSAHNEQFFGPGTRLTVL.

The rearrangement uses TRBV6-2 or TRBV6-3 and TRBJ1-3; tentatively, D is TRBD1 (5 bases). Germline V gene lookup returns CDR1 MNHEY and CDR2 SVGEGT. The CDR3 has 14 amino acids. V was cut by 2 bases and J by 4 bases, with 9 bases left in between. CDR3 nucleotides: TGTGCCAGCAGTTACGGGGGACTCGGAAACACCATATATTTT. This translates into CASSYGGLGNTIYF.

The J gene is TRBJ2-3, the V gene TRBV30; a possible D gene is TRBD1 (5 bases). This CDR3 spans 12 amino acids. Germline assignment: CDR1 GTSNPN and CDR2 SVGIG (reference sequence). V dropped 8 bases and J dropped 0 bases, with 9 bases sitting between them. The CDR3 reads CAQGRSTDTQYF. The CDR3 nucleotides are TGTGCCCAGGGTAGAAGCACAGATACGCAGTATTTT. The variable domain in full, completed from reference TRBV30 and TRBJ2-3, reads SQTIHQWPATLVQPVGSPLSLECTVEGTSNPNLYWYRQAAGRGLQLLFYSVGIGQISSEVPQNLSASRPQDRQFILSSKKLLLSDSGFYLCAQGRSTDTQYFGPGTRLTVL.

The chain has TRBV30 and TRBJ1-4; no reliable D call. Germline V gene data show CDR1 as GTSNPN and CDR2 as SVGIG (reference sequence). The V end was cut by 1 base, the J end by 8 bases, with 14 bases between. CDR3 length: 14 residues. CDR3 residues: CAWSGGRDGEKLFF. For the CDR3, the DNA is TGTGCCTGGAGTGGAGGGAGAGATGGGGAAAAACTGTTTTTT.

J is TRBJ1-2 and V is TRBV29-1; 11 nucleotides line up with TRBD1. There are 13 residues in the CDR3. The germline gives CDR1 SQVTM, CDR2 ANQGSEA. J gave up 4 bases and V 7 bases, and 5 bases lay outside the gene matches. The CDR3 loop is CSAGTGGGYGYTF. In DNA, the CDR3 is TGCAGCGCCGGGACAGGGGGAGGCTATGGCTACACCTTC.

The sample holds one count of this clone. This rearrangement joins TRBV7-2 to TRBJ1-2; maybe TRBD1 (6 bases). The germline V gene has CDR1 SGHTA and CDR2 FQGNSA. There are 15 residues in the CDR3. V was trimmed by 5 bases and J by 7 bases, leaving 20 bases between them. This CDR3 reads CASSPRQAHPGGYTF. The CDR3 bases are TGTGCCAGCAGCCCCAGACAGGCCCATCCCGGTGGCTACACCTTC. The full variable domain, rest sourced from reference TRBV7-2 and TRBJ1-2, is GAGVSQSPSNKVTEKGKDVELRCDPISGHTALYWYRQSLGQGLEFLIYFQGNSAPDKSGLPSDRFSAERTGGSVSTLTIQRTQQEDSAVYLCASSPRQAHPGGYTFGSGTRLTVV.

The chain couples TRBV29-1 to TRBJ2-7; 9 nucleotides line up with TRBD1. This CDR3 comprises 14 residues. Germline CDR1 is SQVTM and CDR2 is ANQGSEA. Unmatched junction bases numbered 6, after V lost 4 bases and J lost 2 bases. The CDR3 DNA reads as TGCAGCGTTGGCGGGACAGGGAACGCCTACGAGCAGTACTTC. Residues: CSVGGTGNAYEQYF.

V usage is TRBV6-5 and J usage is TRBJ1-1; 9 nucleotides agree with TRBD1. CDR1 and CDR2 (germline): MNHEY, SVGAGI. CDR3 length equals 15 residues. V gave up 2 bases and J gave up 4 bases; unmatched junction bases: 5. CDR3 coding DNA: TGTGCCAGCAGTTACCCGACAGGGGGAGTCACTGAAGCTTTCTTT. Translating it yields CASSYPTGGVTEAFF.

J is TRBJ1-1 and V is TRBV12-3 or TRBV12-4; D is unclear. CDR3 length: 13 amino acids. V was shortened by 3 bases and J by 6 bases, with 11 bases between the two germline ends. The CDR3 DNA reads as TGTGCCAGCAGTTTTAGTGGAGAGCCTGAAGCTTTCTTT. Encoded protein: CASSFSGEPEAFF.

The gene calls are TRBV19 and TRBJ1-1; D might be TRBD1 (5 bases). V was pared by 6 bases and J by 3 bases, with 11 bases between. Germline V lookup: CDR1 LNHDA, CDR2 SQIVND (reference sequence). This CDR3 is 13 amino acids long. CDR3 residues: CASSLRVHTEAFF. The CDR3, as DNA: TGTGCCAGTAGCCTCAGGGTACACACTGAAGCTTTCTTT.

The J gene is TRBJ2-1, the V gene TRBV12-3 or TRBV12-4, with a tentative D call TRBD1 (5 bases). Trimming took off 10 bases at V and 2 bases at J, with 12 bases between the two ends. CDR3 length: 13 amino acids. The CDR3, as DNA: TGTGCCACCAGGTGGGGCCCCTACAATGAGCAGTTCTTC. This codes for CATRWGPYNEQFF.

The rearrangement uses TRBV27 and TRBJ2-7; 8 bases line up with TRBD2. Germline loops: CDR1 MNHEY, CDR2 SMNVEV (reference sequence). The CDR3 covers 16 residues. V shed 4 bases, J shed 4 bases, and the junction held 12 bases outside the gene matches. The CDR3 loop reads CASSYSGTSGVYEQYF. The CDR3 nucleotides are TGTGCCAGCAGTTATTCCGGGACTAGTGGCGTTTACGAGCAGTACTTC.

The chain links TRBV14 to TRBJ1-1; 7 nucleotides match TRBD1. Germline V lookup: CDR1 SGHDN, CDR2 FVKESK. After removal of 3 bases from V and 2 bases from J, the junction contained 6 bases not matched to a gene. The CDR3 is 15 amino acids. The CDR3 reads CASSHPQGLNTEAFF. Here the CDR3 DNA reads TGTGCCAGCAGCCACCCACAGGGGTTAAACACTGAAGCTTTCTTT.

The chain uses TRBV7-2 and TRBJ1-2, with 7 bases aligning to TRBD1. Germline trimming cut 7 bases from V and 8 bases from J; bases unmatched to any gene: 10. The CDR3 has 13 amino acids. Germline lookup yields CDR1 SGHTA and CDR2 FQGNSA. CDR3 region: CASTQDRASGYTF. CDR3 bases: TGTGCCAGCACCCAAGACAGGGCTTCAGGCTACACCTTC.

This rearrangement joins TRBV3-1 (or the pseudogene TRBV3-2) to TRBJ2-3, with 7 positions matching TRBD2. The CDR3 loop spans 16 amino acids. Germline loops: CDR1 LGHDT, CDR2 YNNKEL (reference sequence). V was pared by 0 bases and J by 2 bases, with 5 bases of the junction left unmatched. In DNA, the CDR3 is TGTGCCAGCAGCCAAGAATCCGGGGGGATCACAGATACGCAGTATTTT. Translation gives CASSQESGGITDTQYF.

The chain couples TRBV5-1 to TRBJ2-7, with TRBD1 identical over 7 bases. V gave up 0 bases and J gave up 5 bases; unmatched junction bases: 5. Germline CDR1 SGHRS, CDR2 YFSETQ. This CDR3 has 14 amino acids. This CDR3 is CASSLVGGDHEQYF. The CDR3 nucleotides read TGCGCCAGCAGCTTGGTAGGGGGCGACCACGAGCAGTACTTC.